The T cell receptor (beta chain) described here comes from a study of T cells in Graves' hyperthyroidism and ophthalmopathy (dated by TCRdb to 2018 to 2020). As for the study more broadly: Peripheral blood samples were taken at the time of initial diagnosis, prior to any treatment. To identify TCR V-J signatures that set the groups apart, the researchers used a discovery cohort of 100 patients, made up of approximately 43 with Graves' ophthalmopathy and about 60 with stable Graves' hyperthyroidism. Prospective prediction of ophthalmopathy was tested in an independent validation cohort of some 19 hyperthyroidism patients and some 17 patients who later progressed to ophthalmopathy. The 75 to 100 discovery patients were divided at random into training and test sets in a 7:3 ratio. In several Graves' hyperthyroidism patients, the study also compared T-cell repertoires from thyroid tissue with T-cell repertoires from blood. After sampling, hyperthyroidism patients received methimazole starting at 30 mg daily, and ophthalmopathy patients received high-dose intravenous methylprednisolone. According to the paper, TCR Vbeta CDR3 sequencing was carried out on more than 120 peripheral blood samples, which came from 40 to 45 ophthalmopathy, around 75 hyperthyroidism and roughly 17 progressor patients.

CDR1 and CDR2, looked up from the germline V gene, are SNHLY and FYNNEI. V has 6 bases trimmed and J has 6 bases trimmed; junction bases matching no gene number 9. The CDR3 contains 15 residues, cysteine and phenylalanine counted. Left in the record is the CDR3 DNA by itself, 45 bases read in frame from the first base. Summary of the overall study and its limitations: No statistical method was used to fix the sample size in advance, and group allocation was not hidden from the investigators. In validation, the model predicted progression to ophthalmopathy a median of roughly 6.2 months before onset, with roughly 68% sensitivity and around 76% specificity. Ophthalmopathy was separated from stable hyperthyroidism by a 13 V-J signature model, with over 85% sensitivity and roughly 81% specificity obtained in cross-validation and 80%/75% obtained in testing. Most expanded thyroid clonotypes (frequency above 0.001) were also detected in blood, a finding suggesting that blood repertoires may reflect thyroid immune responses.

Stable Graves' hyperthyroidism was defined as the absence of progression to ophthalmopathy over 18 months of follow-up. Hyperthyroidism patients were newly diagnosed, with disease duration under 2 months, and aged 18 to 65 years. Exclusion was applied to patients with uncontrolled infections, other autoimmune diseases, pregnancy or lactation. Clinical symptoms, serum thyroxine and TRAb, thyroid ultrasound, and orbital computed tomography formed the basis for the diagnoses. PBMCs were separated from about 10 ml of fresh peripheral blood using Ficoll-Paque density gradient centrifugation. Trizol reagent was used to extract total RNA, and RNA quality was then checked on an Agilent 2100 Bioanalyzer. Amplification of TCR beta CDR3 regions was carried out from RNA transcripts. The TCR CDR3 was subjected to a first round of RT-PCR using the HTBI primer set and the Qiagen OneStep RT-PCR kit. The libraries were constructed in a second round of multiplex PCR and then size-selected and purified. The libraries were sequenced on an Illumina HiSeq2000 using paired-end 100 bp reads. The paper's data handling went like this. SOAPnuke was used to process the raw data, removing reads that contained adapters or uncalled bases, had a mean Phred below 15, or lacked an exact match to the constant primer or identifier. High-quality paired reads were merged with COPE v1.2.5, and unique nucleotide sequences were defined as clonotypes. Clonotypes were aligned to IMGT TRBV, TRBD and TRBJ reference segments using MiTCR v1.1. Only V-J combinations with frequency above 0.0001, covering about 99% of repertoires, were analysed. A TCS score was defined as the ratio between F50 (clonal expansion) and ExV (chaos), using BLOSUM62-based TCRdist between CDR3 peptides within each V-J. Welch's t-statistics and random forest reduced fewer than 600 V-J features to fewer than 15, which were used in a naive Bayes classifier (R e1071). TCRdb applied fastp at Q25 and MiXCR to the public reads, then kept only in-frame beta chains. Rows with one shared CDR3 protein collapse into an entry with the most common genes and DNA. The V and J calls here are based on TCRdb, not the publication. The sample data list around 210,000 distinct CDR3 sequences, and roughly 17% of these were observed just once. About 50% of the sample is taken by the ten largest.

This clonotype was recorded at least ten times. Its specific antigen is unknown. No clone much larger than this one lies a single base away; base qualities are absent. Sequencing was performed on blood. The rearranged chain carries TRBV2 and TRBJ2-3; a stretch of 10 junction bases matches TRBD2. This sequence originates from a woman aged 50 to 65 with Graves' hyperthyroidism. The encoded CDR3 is CASRPLAGASDTQYF. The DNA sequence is TGTGCCAGCAGACCCCTAGCGGGAGCTTCGGATACGCAGTATTTT.